This entry concerns a single T cell receptor (beta chain). This entry comes from a study of blood T cell repertoires in COVID-19. Study at large: Sites in the United States, Italy and Spain provided acute and convalescent COVID-19 samples.

In the study's own analysis: Reference gene primer amplification yielded estimated nucleated cell counts. TCRdb's copy holds only in-frame clones and misses some; the assay was immunoSEQ multiplex PCR. V and J calls and clone size come straight from that table; D and trimming were deduced from the DNA. The repertoire holds about 27,000 clones, approximately 82% seen once, with 65% to 80% in the top ten. The sequencing input was peripheral blood. This receptor was obtained from a man aged 70-80 years with acute or convalescent COVID-19.

The CDR3: CASRTPRGDATQYF. CDR3 DNA sequence: TGTGCCAGCAGAACTCCACGGGGAGACGCGACCCAGTACTTC. V is TRBV6-5 and J is TRBJ2-5, with a weak D call TRBD2 (5 bases). The length of the CDR3 is 14 residues. V shed 6 bases and J shed 7 bases, with 18 bases lying between them. The germline CDR1 and CDR2 sequences are MNHEY and SVGAGI.